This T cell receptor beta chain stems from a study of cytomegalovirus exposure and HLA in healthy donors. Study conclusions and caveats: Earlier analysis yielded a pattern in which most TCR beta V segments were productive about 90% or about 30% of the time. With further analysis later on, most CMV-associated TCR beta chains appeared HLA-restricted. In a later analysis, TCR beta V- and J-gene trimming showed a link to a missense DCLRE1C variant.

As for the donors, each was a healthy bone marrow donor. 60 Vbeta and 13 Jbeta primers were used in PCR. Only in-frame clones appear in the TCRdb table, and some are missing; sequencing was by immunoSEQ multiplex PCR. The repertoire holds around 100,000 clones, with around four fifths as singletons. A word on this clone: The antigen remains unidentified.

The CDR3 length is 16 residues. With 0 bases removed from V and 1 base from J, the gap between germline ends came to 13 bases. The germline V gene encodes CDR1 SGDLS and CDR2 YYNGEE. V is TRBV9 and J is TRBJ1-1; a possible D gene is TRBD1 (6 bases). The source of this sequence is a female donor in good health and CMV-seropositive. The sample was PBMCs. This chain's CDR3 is CASSVGDGGRNTEAFF. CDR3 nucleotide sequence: TGTGCCAGCAGCGTAGGCGATGGGGGCAGGAACACTGAAGCTTTCTTT.